Each of the 12 T cell receptor beta chains below was sequenced from the same sample in a study of T cells after yellow fever vaccination. TCRdb ran MiXCR on the 5' RACE reads and lists one entry per CDR3 protein. The sample carries tens of thousands of distinct CDR3 sequences, about 7.7% recorded once. Sample: CD8+ T cells sorted from PBMCs, taken 10 days after the first yellow fever vaccination. All receptors derive from a man in his late teens or twenties who received the YFV17D yellow fever vaccine.

This clonotype was observed at least ten times. The chain combines TRBV18 with TRBJ2-7; 9 bases line up with TRBD1. The CDR3 length is 14 residues. Germline values: CDR1 KGHSH, CDR2 LQKENI. Losses at the gene ends were 3 bases for V and 6 bases for J; bases not matched to a gene: 6. The CDR3 here is CASSPTGGMGEQYV. The DNA for the CDR3 is TGTGCCAGCTCACCGACAGGGGGAATGGGCGAGCAGTACGTC.

At least ten counts were recorded for this clonotype. The J gene is TRBJ1-1, the V gene TRBV25-1; D unclear. With 6 bases removed from V and 3 bases from J, the gap between germline ends came to 8 bases. The CDR3 totals 12 residues. Germline CDR1 and CDR2: MGHDK and SYGVNS. CDR3 region: CASRWGYTEAFF. For the CDR3, the DNA is TGTGCCAGCAGGTGGGGATACACTGAAGCTTTCTTT.

The rearrangement joins TRBV4-3 to TRBJ2-1, with 15 bases lining up with TRBD2. Germline V gene data show CDR1 as LGHNA and CDR2 as YSLEER. There are 16 residues in the CDR3. V lost 3 bases and J lost 8; bases outside the gene matches: 5. The CDR3 region has the DNA TGCGCCAGCAGCCATGGACTAGCGGGGGGGACGCATGAGCAGTTCTTC. This sequence encodes CASSHGLAGGTHEQFF.

This clonotype was found many times. The chain carries TRBV12-3 or TRBV12-4 and TRBJ2-7; D possibly corresponds to TRBD1 (5 bases). The CDR3 totals 13 residues. Trimming took off 3 bases at V and 3 bases at J, with 9 bases between the two ends. The CDR3 spells CASSFGQGYEQYV. DNA for the CDR3: TGTGCCAGCAGTTTTGGGCAGGGCTACGAGCAGTACGTC.

This clonotype occurred a few times. The rearrangement uses TRBV19 and TRBJ2-1; no reliable D call. In germline, CDR1 is LNHDA, CDR2 SQIVND (reference sequence). Trimming stripped 0 bases from V and 7 bases from J, with 7 bases between. The CDR3 is 13 residues long. This chain's CDR3 is CASSIEPWNEQFF. For the CDR3, the DNA is TGTGCCAGTAGTATAGAACCGTGGAATGAGCAGTTCTTC.

The rearrangement joins TRBV19 to TRBJ1-6; no clear D. Between the trimmed V and J ends, which lost 5 bases and 0 bases, there was a span of 8 bases. Germline-derived CDR1 and CDR2 are LNHDA and SQIVND (reference sequence). The CDR3 loop spans 15 amino acids. CDR3 nucleotide sequence: TGTGCCAGTAGTTTATCTAGCTCCTATAATTCACCCCTCCACTTT. It encodes CASSLSSSYNSPLHF.

This clonotype was seen many times. The J gene is TRBJ2-1, the V gene TRBV4-2, with 9 bases matching TRBD2. J lost 3 bases, V lost 1 base, and 13 bases had no gene match. Germline assignment: CDR1 LGHNA and CDR2 YNFKEQ. This CDR3 region has 19 residues. The DNA of the CDR3 is TGTGCCAGCAGCCAAGGCGGCCTAGCGGGATCCTTCTTCTACAATGAGCAGTTCTTC. Its translation is CASSQGGLAGSFFYNEQFF.

Ten or more counts support this clonotype. V is TRBV6-1 and J is TRBJ2-7, with TRBD2 as a possible D gene (6 bases). This CDR3 has 16 amino acids. Germline V gene sequence: CDR1 MNHNS, CDR2 SASEGT. The V end was cut by 6 bases, the J end by 6 bases, with 24 bases between. The CDR3 reads CASSPTQGPTGAEQYF. The CDR3 DNA follows: TGTGCCAGCAGCCCTACCCAAGGCCCCACGGGAGCCGAGCAGTACTTC.

The chain employs TRBV10-3 and TRBJ1-2, with no clear D. The CDR3 covers 14 residues. From germline, CDR1 is ENHRY and CDR2 SYGVKD. Trimming cost V 3 bases and J 1 base, with 9 bases left between them. Here the CDR3 reads CAISDRTFNYGYTF. CDR3 coding DNA: TGTGCCATCAGTGATAGAACCTTTAACTATGGCTACACCTTC.

In its sample, this clonotype was seen many times. The rearrangement links TRBV12-3 or TRBV12-4 to TRBJ2-3; D may be TRBD2 (5 bases). The CDR3 contains 14 residues. Trimming took 7 bases from V and 4 from J, leaving 15 bases between them. Here the CDR3 DNA reads TGTGCCAGCACCCCTCTAGCTGGGCCAGATACGCAGTATTTT. It is translated as CASTPLAGPDTQYF.

This clonotype showed up just a few times. The genes are TRBV7-9 and TRBJ2-7; 8 positions match TRBD2. CDR1 is SEHNR and CDR2 is FQNEAQ in the germline V gene (reference sequence). After removal of 5 bases from V and 7 bases from J, the junction contained 4 bases not matched to a gene. The CDR3 runs to 12 residues. The CDR3 DNA follows: TGTGCCAGCAGCCCCCGGGGGGGGGAGCAGTACTTC. Its translation: CASSPRGGEQYF.

This clonotype has only a few counts. The chain combines TRBV14 with TRBJ2-7; D is perhaps TRBD2 (5 bases). CDR1 SGHDN and CDR2 FVKESK come from the germline V gene. This CDR3 has 12 amino acids. V was clipped by 5 bases and J by 3 bases, with 8 bases between them. The CDR3 coding sequence is TGTGCCAGCAGCTTCGGGGACTACGAGCAGTACTTC. As protein: CASSFGDYEQYF. Full variable domain (missing parts from reference TRBV14 and TRBJ2-7): EAGVTQFPSHSVIEKGQTVTLRCDPISGHDNLYWYRRVMGKEIKFLLHFVKESKQDESGMPNNRFLAERTGGTYSTLKVQPAELEDSGVYFCASSFGDYEQYFGPGTRLTVT.